This T cell receptor (beta chain) originates from a study of sequential checkpoint blockade in melanoma. On the study more broadly: Arm A got nivolumab then ipilimumab; arm B the reverse, 1:1. Both treatment sequences were followed by maintenance nivolumab.

TCRdb's table, derived via immunoSEQ multiplex PCR, lists solely in-frame clones and lacks some. The data show about 19,000 clones, around two thirds seen once. This clone appeared a few times. Treatment meaning: randomized to nivolumab then ipilimumab (arm A) or the reverse (arm B). None of the patients previously received DNA-damaging chemotherapy. Live CD3+CD8+ CD19− CD56− cells were sorted from PBMCs. The specimen was CD8+ T cells sorted from blood (inferred from file names), collected from a patient given nivolumab and ipilimumab in sequence. The receptor was derived from a human donor with melanoma.

The CDR3 reads CAGRDGNTIYF. Written as DNA, the CDR3 is TGTGCCGGGCGGGATGGAAACACCATATATTTT. V is TRBV11-2 and J is TRBJ1-3; no definite D call. Per germline, CDR1 SGHAT and CDR2 FQNNGV. The CDR3 runs 11 residues. V was cut by 11 bases and J by 3 bases, with 8 bases left in between. The whole variable domain, filled in from reference TRBV11-2 and TRBJ1-3, reads EAGVAQSPRYKIIEKRQSVAFWCNPISGHATLYWYQQILGQGPKLLIQFQNNGVVDDSQLPKDRFSAERLKGVDSTLKIQPAKLEDSAVYLCAGRDGNTIYFGEGSWLTVV.